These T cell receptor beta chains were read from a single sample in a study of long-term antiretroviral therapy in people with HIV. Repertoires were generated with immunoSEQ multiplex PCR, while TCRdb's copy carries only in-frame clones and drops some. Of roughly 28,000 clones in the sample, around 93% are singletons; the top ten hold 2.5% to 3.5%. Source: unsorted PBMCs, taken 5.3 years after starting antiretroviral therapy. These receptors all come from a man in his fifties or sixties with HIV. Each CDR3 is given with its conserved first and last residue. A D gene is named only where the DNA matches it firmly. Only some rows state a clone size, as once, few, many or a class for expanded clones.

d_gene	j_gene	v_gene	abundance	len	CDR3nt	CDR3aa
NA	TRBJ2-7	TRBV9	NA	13	TGTGCCAGCAGCGTAGGATCCTTCTACGAGCAGTACTTC	CASSVGSFYEQYF
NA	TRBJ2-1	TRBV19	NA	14	TGTGCCAGTAGCCGAGACTTGCTCTACAATGAGCAGTTCTTC	CASSRDLLYNEQFF
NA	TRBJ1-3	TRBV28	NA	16	TGTGCCAGCAGTTTGGCAGGGTACAACTCTGGAAACACCATATATTTT	CASSLAGYNSGNTIYF
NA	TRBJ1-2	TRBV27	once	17	TGTGCCAGCAGTTCAGCCCCACCCGGGACGCCGCCCTATGGCTACACCTTC	CASSSAPPGTPPYGYTF
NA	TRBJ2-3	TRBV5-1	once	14	TGCGCCAGCAGAAAGGAGACGGGTCAGGATACGCAGTATTTT	CASRKETGQDTQYF
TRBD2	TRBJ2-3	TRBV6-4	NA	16	TGTGCCAGCAGTGTCGGGGGGGACTCTAGCACAGATACGCAGTATTTT	CASSVGGDSSTDTQYF
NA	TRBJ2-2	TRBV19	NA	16	TGTGCCAGTAGTACCTCTGGGGGGCGGAGCACCGGGGAGCTGTTTTTT	CASSTSGGRSTGELFF
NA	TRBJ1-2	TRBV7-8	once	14	TGTGCCAGCACCCGAGGGGGGACTAACTATGGCTACACCTTC	CASTRGGTNYGYTF
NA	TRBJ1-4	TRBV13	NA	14	TGTGCCAGCAGCTTAGGAGGAACTAATGAAAAACTGTTTTTT	CASSLGGTNEKLFF
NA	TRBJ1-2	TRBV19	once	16	TGTGCCAGTTTCTTTCAACAGTACGGGGCGAACTATGGCTACACCTTC	CASFFQQYGANYGYTF
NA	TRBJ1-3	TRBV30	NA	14	TGTGCCTGGAGTTTGGGGGGAGCGGGAAACACCATATATTTT	CAWSLGGAGNTIYF
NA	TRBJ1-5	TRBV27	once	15	TGTGCCAGCAGCCCAGGCATGGAGGGTGGACAGCCCCAGCATTTT	CASSPGMEGGQPQHF
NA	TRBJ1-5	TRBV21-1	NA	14	TGTGCCAGCAGCAAAGGGCAGGGCGGACAGCCCCAGCATTTT	CASSKGQGGQPQHF
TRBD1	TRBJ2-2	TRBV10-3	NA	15	TGTGCCATCAGTGAGTCACAGGGGGGCACCGGGGAGCTGTTTTTT	CAISESQGGTGELFF
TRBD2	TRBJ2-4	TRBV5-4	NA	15	TGTGCCAGCAGCCCGAGTCGGGGGGGCGGTGACATTCAGTACTTC	CASSPSRGGGDIQYF
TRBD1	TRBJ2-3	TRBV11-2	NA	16	TGTGCCAGCAGCTTAGTTGGGACAGGGTCCACAGATACGCAGTATTTT	CASSLVGTGSTDTQYF
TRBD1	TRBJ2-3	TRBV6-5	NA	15	TGTGCTAGCAGATCCGGGACAGGGGGAGCAGATACGCAGTATTTT	CASRSGTGGADTQYF
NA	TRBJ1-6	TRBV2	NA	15	TGTGCCAGCAGTGAATGGACAGCTAGGAATTCACCCCTCCACTTT	CASSEWTARNSPLHF
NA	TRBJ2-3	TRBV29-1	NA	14	TGCAGCGTTGATAGGAGGGGGCTTACAGATACGCAGTATTTT	CSVDRRGLTDTQYF
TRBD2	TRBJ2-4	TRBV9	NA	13	TGTGCCAGCAATAGCGGGGGGGCCAACATTCAGTACTTC	CASNSGGANIQYF
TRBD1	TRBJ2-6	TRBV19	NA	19	TGTGCCAGTAGTACCCTCGGGACAGGGGGCGCGACCGGGGCCAACGTCCTGACTTTC	CASSTLGTGGATGANVLTF
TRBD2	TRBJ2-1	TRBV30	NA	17	TGTGCCGTGGCGGGACTAGCGGGGGCGAGCTCCTACAATGAGCAGTTCTTC	CAVAGLAGASSYNEQFF
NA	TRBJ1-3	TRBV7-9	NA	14	TGTGCCAGCAGCTTAGTGACCCAGGGTAACACCATATATTTT	CASSLVTQGNTIYF
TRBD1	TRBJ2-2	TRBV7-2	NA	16	TGTGCCAGCAGCTTAGTAGTGAACAGGGGCGCCGGGGAGCTGTTTTTT	CASSLVVNRGAGELFF
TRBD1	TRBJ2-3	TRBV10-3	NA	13	TGTGCCACCTCGACAGGGATCGCAGATACGCAGTATTTT	CATSTGIADTQYF
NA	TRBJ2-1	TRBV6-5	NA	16	TGTGCCAGCAGTTACCCGCTAAGGGGGGCGTACAATGAGCAGTTCTTC	CASSYPLRGAYNEQFF
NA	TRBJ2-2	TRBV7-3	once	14	TGTGCCAGCAGCTTAGGGGGCGTAGGCGGGGAGCTGTTTTTT	CASSLGGVGGELFF
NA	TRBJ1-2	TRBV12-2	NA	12	TGTGCAAGTCGACAGGGGGCTCGGGGCTACACCTTC	CASRQGARGYTF
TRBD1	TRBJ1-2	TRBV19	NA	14	TGTGCCAGTAGTATGCCCGCGACAGGGAATGGCTACACCTTC	CASSMPATGNGYTF
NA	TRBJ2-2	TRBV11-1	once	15	TGTGCCAGCAGCTTCAGGGGGGTGAACACCGGGGAGCTGTTTTTT	CASSFRGVNTGELFF
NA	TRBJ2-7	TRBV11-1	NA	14	TGTGCCAGCAGCTTAGGAGGGGGCTCCTACGAGCAGTACTTC	CASSLGGGSYEQYF
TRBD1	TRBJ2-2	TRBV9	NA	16	TGTGCCAGCAGCGCACCCGGGACAGGGCGTGCAGGGGAGCTGTTTTTT	CASSAPGTGRAGELFF
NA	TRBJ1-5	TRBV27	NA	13	TGTGCCAGCAGTTTATCCAGTTGGCAGCCCCAGCATTTT	CASSLSSWQPQHF
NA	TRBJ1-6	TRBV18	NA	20	TGTGCCAGCTCACAAGACGGCCCGGGACCCCTGAGCTCCTATAATTCACCCCTCCACTTT	CASSQDGPGPLSSYNSPLHF
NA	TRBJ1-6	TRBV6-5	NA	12	TGTGCCAGCAGTGCAGGGTTCGAAACCCTCCACTTT	CASSAGFETLHF
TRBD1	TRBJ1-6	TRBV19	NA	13	TGTGCCAGTAGTGGGACAGGGTATTCACCCCTCCACTTT	CASSGTGYSPLHF
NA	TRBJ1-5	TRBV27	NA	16	TGTGCCAGCAGTTTGCTTCCCACGGGGGTTCCTCAGCCCCAGCATTTT	CASSLLPTGVPQPQHF
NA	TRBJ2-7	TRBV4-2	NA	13	TGTGCCAGCAGCCAAGTCGGCTCCTACGAGCAGTACTTC	CASSQVGSYEQYF
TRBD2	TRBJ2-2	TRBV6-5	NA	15	TGTGCCAGCAGATTAACTAGCGGGGTAACCGGGGAGCTGTTTTTT	CASRLTSGVTGELFF
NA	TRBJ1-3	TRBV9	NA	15	TGTGCCAGCAGCGTAGCTCCGGGACTGGCGGACACCATATATTTT	CASSVAPGLADTIYF
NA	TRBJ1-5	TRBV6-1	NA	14	TGTGCCAGCAGTGAACAGTATAGCAATCAGCCCCAGCATTTT	CASSEQYSNQPQHF
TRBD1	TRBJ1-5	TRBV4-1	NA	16	TGCGCCAGCAGCCAGACGACAGGGTTTGGCAATCAGCCCCAGCATTTT	CASSQTTGFGNQPQHF
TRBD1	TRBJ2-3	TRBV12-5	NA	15	TGTGCTAGTGGGACCGGGACAGAAGGGACAGATACGCAGTATTTT	CASGTGTEGTDTQYF
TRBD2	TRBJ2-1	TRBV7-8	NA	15	TGTGCCAGCAGCTCGGGCGGGGGGCCTTACAATGAGCAGTTCTTC	CASSSGGGPYNEQFF
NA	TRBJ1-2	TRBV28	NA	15	TGTGCCAGCAGTCCCCGGGACACCAACCTCTATGGCTACACCTTC	CASSPRDTNLYGYTF
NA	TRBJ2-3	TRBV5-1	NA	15	TGCGCCAGCAGCTTTACGGGGTCCCCCACAGATACGCAGTATTTT	CASSFTGSPTDTQYF
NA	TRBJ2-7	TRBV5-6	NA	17	TGTGCCAGCAGCTTGGGGGAGACTAGGTTGGGGTCCTACGAGCAGTACTTC	CASSLGETRLGSYEQYF
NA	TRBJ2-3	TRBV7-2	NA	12	TGTGCCAGCAGCTTGCCCACAGATACGCAGTATTTT	CASSLPTDTQYF
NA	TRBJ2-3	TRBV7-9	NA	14	TGTGCCAGCAGTACAGCATTCAGGCCAGATACGCAGTATTTT	CASSTAFRPDTQYF
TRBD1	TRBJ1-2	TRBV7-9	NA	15	TGTGCCAGCAGCCCCCGACAGGGCAGGAACTATGGCTACACCTTC	CASSPRQGRNYGYTF
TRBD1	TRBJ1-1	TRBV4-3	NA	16	TGCGCCAGCAGCCAAGATCTGACAGGGAAAAACACTGAAGCTTTCTTT	CASSQDLTGKNTEAFF
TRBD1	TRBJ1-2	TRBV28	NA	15	TGTGCCAGCAGTTTATTTAACAGGGGGCGGGATGGCTACACCTTC	CASSLFNRGRDGYTF
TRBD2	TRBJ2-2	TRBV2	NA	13	TGTGCCAGCGAGCGGGGGGGCCCCGGGGAGCTGTTTTTT	CASERGGPGELFF
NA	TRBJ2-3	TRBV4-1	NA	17	TGCGCCAGCAGCCGCGAACGGGGACTTGGCGGCACAGATACGCAGTATTTT	CASSRERGLGGTDTQYF